This is a list of T cell receptor beta chains from one sample in a study of shared clonotypes between healthy human individuals. TCRdb keeps only in-frame clones here, not all; method: immunoSEQ multiplex PCR. The repertoire holds around 650,000 clones, 95% to 96% seen once, with less than 0.13% in the top ten. Material for sequencing was naive CD8+ T cells sorted from blood. Every receptor here comes from a woman aged 25 to 39 in good health. Each CDR3 is given with its conserved first and last residue. The order of the fields is D gene, clone size, J gene, V gene, CDR3 protein, CDR3 DNA. A D gene is named only where the DNA matches it firmly. Where a row states a size, it is once, few, many or the class of an expanded clone; other rows omit it.

d_gene: TRBD2; abundance: NA; j_gene: TRBJ2-7; v_gene: TRBV27; CDR3aa: CASSPGLAVLDYEQYF; CDR3nt: TGTGCCAGCAGTCCCGGACTAGCGGTTTTAGACTACGAGCAGTACTTC
d_gene: NA; abundance: once; j_gene: TRBJ2-7; v_gene: TRBV29-1; CDR3aa: CSGMDIDYEQYF; CDR3nt: TGCAGCGGCATGGACATAGACTACGAGCAGTACTTC
d_gene: TRBD2; abundance: NA; j_gene: TRBJ2-5; v_gene: TRBV2; CDR3aa: CASRLWGGETQYF; CDR3nt: TGTGCCAGCAGGCTGTGGGGGGGAGAGACCCAGTACTTC
d_gene: TRBD2; abundance: NA; j_gene: TRBJ2-7; v_gene: TRBV28; CDR3aa: CASTASGSHEQYF; CDR3nt: TGTGCCAGCACGGCTAGCGGGAGCCACGAGCAGTACTTC
d_gene: TRBD1; abundance: NA; j_gene: TRBJ2-2; v_gene: TRBV11-2; CDR3aa: CASSLGPGGETGELFF; CDR3nt: TGTGCCAGCAGCCTAGGCCCAGGGGGCGAAACCGGGGAGCTGTTTTTT
d_gene: TRBD2; abundance: NA; j_gene: TRBJ2-2; v_gene: TRBV6-6; CDR3aa: CASSLTSGRGNGELFF; CDR3nt: TGTGCCAGCAGCTTAACTAGCGGGAGAGGCAACGGGGAGCTGTTTTTT
d_gene: TRBD2; abundance: NA; j_gene: TRBJ2-1; v_gene: TRBV7-9; CDR3aa: CASSLVLAGNNEQFF; CDR3nt: TGTGCCAGCAGCTTAGTGCTAGCGGGCAACAATGAGCAGTTCTTC
d_gene: NA; abundance: NA; j_gene: TRBJ1-2; v_gene: TRBV5-6; CDR3aa: CASSPQTSIYGYTF; CDR3nt: TGTGCCAGCAGCCCACAGACTTCAATCTATGGCTACACCTTC
d_gene: NA; abundance: NA; j_gene: TRBJ2-7; v_gene: TRBV6-5; CDR3aa: CASSPLGGYEQYF; CDR3nt: TGTGCCAGCAGTCCTTTAGGGGGCTACGAGCAGTACTTC
d_gene: NA; abundance: NA; j_gene: TRBJ2-1; v_gene: TRBV27; CDR3aa: CASSPSPPFLEGGDEQFF; CDR3nt: TGTGCCAGCAGTCCCTCCCCTCCTTTTCTGGAGGGGGGCGATGAGCAGTTCTTC
d_gene: NA; abundance: NA; j_gene: TRBJ2-7; v_gene: TRBV27; CDR3aa: CASSLGLTYEQYF; CDR3nt: TGTGCCAGCAGTTTAGGGCTAACCTACGAGCAGTACTTC
d_gene: TRBD2; abundance: NA; j_gene: TRBJ2-7; v_gene: TRBV9; CDR3aa: CASSVGASGSNEQYF; CDR3nt: TGTGCCAGCAGCGTAGGAGCTAGCGGGAGCAACGAGCAGTACTTC
d_gene: NA; abundance: NA; j_gene: TRBJ2-2; v_gene: TRBV2; CDR3aa: CAYRAPNTGELFF; CDR3nt: TGTGCCTATCGGGCCCCAAACACCGGGGAGCTGTTTTTT
d_gene: NA; abundance: NA; j_gene: TRBJ1-2; v_gene: TRBV5-1; CDR3aa: CASSLGDYGYTF; CDR3nt: TGCGCCAGCAGCTTGGGGGACTATGGCTACACCTTC
d_gene: NA; abundance: NA; j_gene: TRBJ1-1; v_gene: TRBV6-1; CDR3aa: CASSEQGNTEAFF; CDR3nt: TGTGCCAGCAGTGAACAGGGGAACACTGAAGCTTTCTTT
d_gene: NA; abundance: NA; j_gene: TRBJ2-7; v_gene: TRBV7-8; CDR3aa: CASSLLAARDEQYF; CDR3nt: TGTGCCAGCAGCTTACTGGCGGCTCGGGACGAGCAGTACTTC
d_gene: NA; abundance: NA; j_gene: TRBJ1-3; v_gene: TRBV15; CDR3aa: CATSTGTSSGNTIYF; CDR3nt: TGTGCCACCAGCACTGGGACAAGCTCTGGAAACACCATATATTTT
d_gene: TRBD1; abundance: NA; j_gene: TRBJ1-2; v_gene: TRBV6-5; CDR3aa: CASSYAQGYGYTF; CDR3nt: TGTGCCAGCAGTTACGCACAGGGGTATGGCTACACCTTC
d_gene: TRBD1; abundance: NA; j_gene: TRBJ1-1; v_gene: TRBV27; CDR3aa: CASSLETGSEAFF; CDR3nt: TGTGCCAGCAGTTTAGAGACAGGGTCTGAAGCTTTCTTT
d_gene: TRBD2; abundance: NA; j_gene: TRBJ2-3; v_gene: TRBV27; CDR3aa: CASSGTSDTQYF; CDR3nt: TGTGCCAGCAGTGGGACTAGCGATACGCAGTATTTT
d_gene: NA; abundance: once; j_gene: TRBJ2-7; v_gene: TRBV6-5; CDR3aa: CASSYLGGIYEQYF; CDR3nt: TGTGCCAGCAGTTACCTTGGGGGAATCTACGAGCAGTACTTC
d_gene: NA; abundance: NA; j_gene: TRBJ2-2; v_gene: TRBV5-1; CDR3aa: CASSWDPTGELFF; CDR3nt: TGCGCCAGCAGCTGGGACCCCACCGGGGAGCTGTTTTTT
d_gene: TRBD2; abundance: NA; j_gene: TRBJ2-1; v_gene: TRBV6-6; CDR3aa: CASNLLAGDYYEQFF; CDR3nt: TGTGCCAGCAACCTCCTAGCGGGAGATTACTATGAGCAGTTCTTC
d_gene: NA; abundance: NA; j_gene: TRBJ2-4; v_gene: TRBV29-1; CDR3aa: CSVLAAAKNIQYF; CDR3nt: TGCAGCGTGCTAGCAGCCGCCAAAAACATTCAGTACTTC
d_gene: NA; abundance: NA; j_gene: TRBJ2-7; v_gene: TRBV29-1; CDR3aa: CSVWTGGEQYF; CDR3nt: TGCAGCGTCTGGACCGGGGGCGAGCAGTACTTC
d_gene: NA; abundance: NA; j_gene: TRBJ2-1; v_gene: TRBV6-5; CDR3aa: CASSPGENNEQFF; CDR3nt: TGTGCCAGCAGCCCCGGGGAAAACAATGAGCAGTTCTTC
d_gene: NA; abundance: NA; j_gene: TRBJ1-4; v_gene: TRBV28; CDR3aa: CASSLGDVEKLFF; CDR3nt: TGTGCCAGCAGTTTAGGGGACGTTGAAAAACTGTTTTTT
d_gene: NA; abundance: NA; j_gene: TRBJ2-7; v_gene: TRBV7-9; CDR3aa: CASSLPHGGEQYF; CDR3nt: TGTGCCAGCAGCCTACCCCACGGGGGCGAGCAGTACTTC
d_gene: TRBD2; abundance: once; j_gene: TRBJ2-7; v_gene: TRBV5-1; CDR3aa: CASSLRLAGDAYEQYF; CDR3nt: TGCGCCAGCAGCTTGCGGCTAGCGGGAGACGCCTACGAGCAGTACTTC
d_gene: NA; abundance: NA; j_gene: TRBJ2-1; v_gene: TRBV11-2; CDR3aa: CASSLGSGEWYNEQFF; CDR3nt: TGTGCCAGCAGCTTAGGGTCGGGAGAGTGGTACAATGAGCAGTTCTTC
d_gene: NA; abundance: NA; j_gene: TRBJ1-1; v_gene: TRBV7-8; CDR3aa: CASSLALLGGQKNTEAFF; CDR3nt: TGTGCCAGCAGCTTAGCCCTCCTGGGCGGACAGAAGAACACTGAAGCTTTCTTT
d_gene: NA; abundance: NA; j_gene: TRBJ1-4; v_gene: TRBV7-9; CDR3aa: CASSPEGLGNEKLFF; CDR3nt: TGTGCCAGCAGCCCCGAGGGGTTGGGTAATGAAAAACTGTTTTTT
d_gene: NA; abundance: few; j_gene: TRBJ1-1; v_gene: TRBV11-2; CDR3aa: CASSLDGNTEAFF; CDR3nt: TGTGCCAGCAGCTTAGATGGGAACACTGAAGCTTTCTTT
d_gene: NA; abundance: NA; j_gene: TRBJ2-7; v_gene: TRBV2; CDR3aa: CASSVLGEQYF; CDR3nt: TGTGCCAGCAGTGTGCTGGGCGAGCAGTACTTC
d_gene: TRBD1; abundance: NA; j_gene: TRBJ2-7; v_gene: TRBV7-9; CDR3aa: CASSTTGDEQYF; CDR3nt: TGTGCCAGCAGCACCACAGGGGACGAGCAGTACTTC
d_gene: NA; abundance: NA; j_gene: TRBJ2-7; v_gene: TRBV5-4; CDR3aa: CASSFLGGEQQYF; CDR3nt: TGTGCCAGCAGCTTCTTGGGCGGAGAGCAGCAGTACTTC
d_gene: TRBD1; abundance: NA; j_gene: TRBJ1-1; v_gene: TRBV2; CDR3aa: CASRYTGGEAFF; CDR3nt: TGTGCCAGCAGGTACACAGGGGGTGAGGCTTTCTTT
d_gene: TRBD1; abundance: once; j_gene: TRBJ2-3; v_gene: TRBV18; CDR3aa: CASSPSDREEDTQYF; CDR3nt: TGTGCCAGCTCACCCTCGGACAGGGAGGAAGATACGCAGTATTTT
d_gene: TRBD2; abundance: NA; j_gene: TRBJ2-7; v_gene: TRBV5-4; CDR3aa: CASSLVRELTYEQYF; CDR3nt: TGTGCCAGCAGCTTGGTGCGGGAGTTAACCTACGAGCAGTACTTC
d_gene: TRBD2; abundance: NA; j_gene: TRBJ2-1; v_gene: TRBV27; CDR3aa: CASRGLAGGPYNEQFF; CDR3nt: TGTGCCAGCCGAGGACTAGCGGGAGGACCTTACAATGAGCAGTTCTTC
d_gene: NA; abundance: NA; j_gene: TRBJ2-7; v_gene: TRBV18; CDR3aa: CASSPGPTYEQYF; CDR3nt: TGTGCCAGCTCCCCGGGGCCGACCTACGAGCAGTACTTC
d_gene: TRBD1; abundance: NA; j_gene: TRBJ2-3; v_gene: TRBV19; CDR3aa: CASSTTGGWGSDTQYF; CDR3nt: TGTGCCAGTAGCACCACAGGGGGCTGGGGGTCAGATACGCAGTATTTT
d_gene: NA; abundance: NA; j_gene: TRBJ2-5; v_gene: TRBV7-2; CDR3aa: CASRRPGYQETQYF; CDR3nt: TGTGCCAGCAGACGCCCAGGGTACCAAGAGACCCAGTACTTC
d_gene: TRBD1; abundance: NA; j_gene: TRBJ2-5; v_gene: TRBV25-1; CDR3aa: CASSDDRGQGETQYF; CDR3nt: TGTGCCAGCAGTGATGACAGGGGGCAGGGGGAGACCCAGTACTTC
d_gene: TRBD2; abundance: once; j_gene: TRBJ2-7; v_gene: TRBV7-8; CDR3aa: CASSLGLAGESYEQYF; CDR3nt: TGTGCCAGCAGCTTGGGACTAGCGGGTGAGAGCTACGAGCAGTACTTC
d_gene: NA; abundance: NA; j_gene: TRBJ2-2; v_gene: TRBV19; CDR3aa: CASSTPDHTGELFF; CDR3nt: TGTGCCAGTAGTACGCCGGACCACACCGGGGAGCTGTTTTTT
d_gene: TRBD2; abundance: NA; j_gene: TRBJ2-1; v_gene: TRBV7-9; CDR3aa: CASSLAGLVNNEQFF; CDR3nt: TGTGCCAGCAGCTTAGCGGGACTAGTTAACAATGAGCAGTTCTTC
d_gene: NA; abundance: NA; j_gene: TRBJ2-7; v_gene: TRBV25-1; CDR3aa: CASSDVPGEQYF; CDR3nt: TGTGCCAGCAGTGATGTCCCCGGCGAGCAGTACTTC
d_gene: NA; abundance: NA; j_gene: TRBJ2-1; v_gene: TRBV11-2; CDR3aa: CASSLSSGHLYNEQFF; CDR3nt: TGTGCCAGCAGCTTATCCTCGGGACACCTATACAATGAGCAGTTCTTC
d_gene: NA; abundance: NA; j_gene: TRBJ2-7; v_gene: TRBV28; CDR3aa: CASRDNYEQYF; CDR3nt: TGTGCCAGCAGGGATAATTACGAGCAGTACTTC
d_gene: TRBD2; abundance: NA; j_gene: TRBJ2-1; v_gene: TRBV27; CDR3aa: CASSLRTSAYNEQFF; CDR3nt: TGTGCCAGCAGTTTAAGGACTAGCGCATACAATGAGCAGTTCTTC
d_gene: NA; abundance: NA; j_gene: TRBJ2-3; v_gene: TRBV9; CDR3aa: CASSVVGTDTQYF; CDR3nt: TGTGCCAGCAGCGTGGTTGGCACAGATACGCAGTATTTT
d_gene: TRBD1; abundance: NA; j_gene: TRBJ2-7; v_gene: TRBV29-1; CDR3aa: CSVVFSTGDEQYF; CDR3nt: TGCAGCGTTGTCTTCTCGACAGGGGACGAGCAGTACTTC
d_gene: TRBD1; abundance: NA; j_gene: TRBJ2-7; v_gene: TRBV9; CDR3aa: CASSEGQGTSYEQYF; CDR3nt: TGTGCCAGCAGCGAGGGACAGGGGACATCCTACGAGCAGTACTTC
d_gene: NA; abundance: NA; j_gene: TRBJ1-1; v_gene: TRBV6-6; CDR3aa: CASSYNEGDTEAFF; CDR3nt: TGTGCCAGCAGTTACAATGAGGGTGACACTGAAGCTTTCTTT
d_gene: NA; abundance: NA; j_gene: TRBJ2-1; v_gene: TRBV29-1; CDR3aa: CSVEGPSGTPSYNEQFF; CDR3nt: TGCAGCGTTGAAGGGCCTTCCGGGACCCCATCCTACAATGAGCAGTTCTTC
d_gene: TRBD1; abundance: NA; j_gene: TRBJ1-2; v_gene: TRBV27; CDR3aa: CASSDRRDGYTF; CDR3nt: TGTGCCAGCTCGGACAGGAGGGATGGCTACACCTTC
d_gene: NA; abundance: NA; j_gene: TRBJ2-7; v_gene: TRBV2; CDR3aa: CASSDWSRAEEQYF; CDR3nt: TGTGCCAGCAGTGACTGGTCCAGGGCGGAAGAGCAGTACTTC
d_gene: NA; abundance: NA; j_gene: TRBJ2-4; v_gene: TRBV28; CDR3aa: CASRTGNIQYF; CDR3nt: TGTGCCAGCAGGACAGGAAACATTCAGTACTTC
d_gene: NA; abundance: NA; j_gene: TRBJ2-7; v_gene: TRBV7-2; CDR3aa: CASSSSGRPPGEQYF; CDR3nt: TGTGCCAGCAGCTCATCGGGACGCCCCCCGGGGGAGCAGTACTTC